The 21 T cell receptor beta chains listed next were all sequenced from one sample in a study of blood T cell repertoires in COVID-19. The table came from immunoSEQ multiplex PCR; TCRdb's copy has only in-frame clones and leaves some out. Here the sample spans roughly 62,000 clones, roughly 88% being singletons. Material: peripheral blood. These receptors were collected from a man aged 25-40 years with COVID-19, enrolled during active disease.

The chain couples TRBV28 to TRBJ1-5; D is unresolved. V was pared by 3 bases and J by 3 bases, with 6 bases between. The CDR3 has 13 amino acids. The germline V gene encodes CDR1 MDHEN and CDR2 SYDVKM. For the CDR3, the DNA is TGTGCCAGCAGTTTGCAGGTCAATCAGCCCCAGCATTTT. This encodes CASSLQVNQPQHF.

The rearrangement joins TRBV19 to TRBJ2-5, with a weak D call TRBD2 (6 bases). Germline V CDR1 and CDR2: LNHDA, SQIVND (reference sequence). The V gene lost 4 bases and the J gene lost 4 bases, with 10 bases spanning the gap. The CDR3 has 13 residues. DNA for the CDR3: TGTGCCAGTAGTAAGCGGGTGGGAGAGACCCAGTACTTC. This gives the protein CASSKRVGETQYF.

CDR3 DNA: TGTGCCACCAGTGAGTCCGGACAGGGGGGTCGCAATGAGCAGTTCTTC. It is translated as CATSESGQGGRNEQFF. The chain recombines TRBV24-1 with TRBJ2-1; TRBD1 matches at 10 bases. Germline V gives CDR1 KGHDR, CDR2 SFDVKD. Trimming removed 4 bases from V and 6 bases from J; junction bases left unmatched: 8. This CDR3 comprises 16 residues.

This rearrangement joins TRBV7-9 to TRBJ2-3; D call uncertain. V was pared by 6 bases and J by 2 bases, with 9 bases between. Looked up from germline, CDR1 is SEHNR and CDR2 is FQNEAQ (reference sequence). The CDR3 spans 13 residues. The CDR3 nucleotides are TGTGCCAGCAGAACCACTGCCACAGATACGCAGTATTTT. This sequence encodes CASRTTATDTQYF. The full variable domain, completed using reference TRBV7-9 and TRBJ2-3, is DTGVSQNPRHKITKRGQNVTFRCDPISEHNRLYWYRQTLGQGPEFLTYFQNEAQLEKSRLLSDRFSAERPKGSFSTLEIQRTEQGDSAMYLCASRTTATDTQYFGPGTRLTVL.

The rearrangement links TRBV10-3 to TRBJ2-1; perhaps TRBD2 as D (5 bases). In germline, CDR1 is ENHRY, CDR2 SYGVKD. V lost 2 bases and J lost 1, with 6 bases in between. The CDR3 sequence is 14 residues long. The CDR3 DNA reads TGTGCCATCAGTGAGGAGGGTTCCTACAATGAGCAGTTCTTC. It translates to CAISEEGSYNEQFF.

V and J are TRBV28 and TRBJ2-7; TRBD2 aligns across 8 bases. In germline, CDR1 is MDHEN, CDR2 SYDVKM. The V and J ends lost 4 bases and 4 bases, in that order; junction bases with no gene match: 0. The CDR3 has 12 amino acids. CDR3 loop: CASSSGGYEQYF. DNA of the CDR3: TGTGCCAGCAGTTCGGGGGGGTACGAGCAGTACTTC.

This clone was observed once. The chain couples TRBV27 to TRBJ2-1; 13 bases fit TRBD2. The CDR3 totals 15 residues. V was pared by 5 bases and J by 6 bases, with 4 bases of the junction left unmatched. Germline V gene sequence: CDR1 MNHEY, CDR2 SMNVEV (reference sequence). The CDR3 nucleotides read TGTGCCAGCAGTGGCCGGACTAGCGGGAGCAATGAGCAGTTCTTC. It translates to CASSGRTSGSNEQFF.

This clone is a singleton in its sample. The CDR3 sequence is CASSWGRGQRQETQYF. In DNA form, the CDR3 reads TGTGCCAGCAGCTGGGGGAGAGGACAGCGCCAAGAGACCCAGTACTTC. This sequence joins TRBV11-2 and TRBJ2-5; possibly TRBD1 for D (6 bases). The CDR3 loop spans 16 amino acids. Trimming removed 4 bases from V and 1 base from J, with 16 bases in between. Germline CDR1 SGHAT, CDR2 FQNNGV. Variable domain in full (rest from reference TRBV11-2 and TRBJ2-5): EAGVAQSPRYKIIEKRQSVAFWCNPISGHATLYWYQQILGQGPKLLIQFQNNGVVDDSQLPKDRFSAERLKGVDSTLKIQPAKLEDSAVYLCASSWGRGQRQETQYFGPGTRLLVL.

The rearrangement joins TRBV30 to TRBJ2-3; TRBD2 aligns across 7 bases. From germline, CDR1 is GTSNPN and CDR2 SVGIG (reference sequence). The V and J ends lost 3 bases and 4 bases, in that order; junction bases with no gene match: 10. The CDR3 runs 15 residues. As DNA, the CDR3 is TGTGCCTGGAGCGGAGGGGCGGGAGCCGCAGATACGCAGTATTTT. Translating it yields CAWSGGAGAADTQYF.

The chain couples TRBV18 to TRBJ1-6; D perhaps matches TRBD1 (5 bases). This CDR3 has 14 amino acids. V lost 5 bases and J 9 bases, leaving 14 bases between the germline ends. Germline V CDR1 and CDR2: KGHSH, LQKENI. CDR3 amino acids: CASSLQGGSSPLHF. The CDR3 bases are TGTGCCAGCTCATTGCAGGGAGGGAGTTCACCCCTCCACTTT.

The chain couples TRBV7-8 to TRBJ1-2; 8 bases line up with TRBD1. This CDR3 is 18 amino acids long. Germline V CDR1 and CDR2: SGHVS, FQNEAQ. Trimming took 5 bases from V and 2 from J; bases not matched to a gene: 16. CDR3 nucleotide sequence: TGTGCCAGCAGCCCCCGGACAGGGCACGGCTGGGGGAACTATGGCTACACCTTC. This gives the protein CASSPRTGHGWGNYGYTF. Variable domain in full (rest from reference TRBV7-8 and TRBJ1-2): GAGVSQSPRYKVAKRGQDVALRCDPISGHVSLFWYQQALGQGPEFLTYFQNEAQLDKSGLPSDRFFAERPEGSVSTLKIQRTQQEDSAVYLCASSPRTGHGWGNYGYTFGSGTRLTVV.

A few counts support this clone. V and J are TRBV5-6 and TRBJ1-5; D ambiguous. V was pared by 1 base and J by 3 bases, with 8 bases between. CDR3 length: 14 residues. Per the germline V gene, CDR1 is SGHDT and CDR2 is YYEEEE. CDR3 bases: TGTGCCAGCAGCTTGTCGGGTTCCAATCAGCCCCAGCATTTT. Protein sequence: CASSLSGSNQPQHF. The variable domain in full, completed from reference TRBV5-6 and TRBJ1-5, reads DAGVTQSPTHLIKTRGQQVTLRCSPKSGHDTVSWYQQALGQGPQFIFQYYEEEERQRGNFPDRFSGHQFPNYSSELNVNALLLGDSALYLCASSLSGSNQPQHFGDGTRLSIL.

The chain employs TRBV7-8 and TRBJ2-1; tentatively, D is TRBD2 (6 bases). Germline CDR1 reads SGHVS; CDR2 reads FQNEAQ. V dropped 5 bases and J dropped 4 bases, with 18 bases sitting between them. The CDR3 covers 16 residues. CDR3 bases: TGTGCCAGCAGCCCAATCCTTTTCGGGGGATACAATGAGCAGTTCTTC. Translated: CASSPILFGGYNEQFF.

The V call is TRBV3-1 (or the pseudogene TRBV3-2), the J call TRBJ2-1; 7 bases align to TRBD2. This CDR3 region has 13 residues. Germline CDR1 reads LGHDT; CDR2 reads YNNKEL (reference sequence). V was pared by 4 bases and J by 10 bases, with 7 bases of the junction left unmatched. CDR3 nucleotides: TGTGCCAGCAGCCCCAGACTAGCCGGGGAGCAGTTCTTC. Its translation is CASSPRLAGEQFF.

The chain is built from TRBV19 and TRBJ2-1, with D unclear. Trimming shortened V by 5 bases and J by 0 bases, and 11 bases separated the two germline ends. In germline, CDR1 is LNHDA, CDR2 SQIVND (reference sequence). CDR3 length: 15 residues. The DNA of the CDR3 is TGTGCCAGTAGTCCTATGACTGTCTCCTACAATGAGCAGTTCTTC. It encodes CASSPMTVSYNEQFF.

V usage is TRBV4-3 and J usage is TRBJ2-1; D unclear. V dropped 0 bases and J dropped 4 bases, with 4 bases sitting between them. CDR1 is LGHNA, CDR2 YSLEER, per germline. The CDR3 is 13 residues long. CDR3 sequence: CASSQEAYNEQFF. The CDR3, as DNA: TGCGCCAGCAGCCAAGAGGCATACAATGAGCAGTTCTTC.

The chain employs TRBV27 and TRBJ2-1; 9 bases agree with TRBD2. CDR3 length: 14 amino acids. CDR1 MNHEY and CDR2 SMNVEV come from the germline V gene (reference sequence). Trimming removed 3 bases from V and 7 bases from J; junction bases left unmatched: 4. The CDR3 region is CASSFVSGSNEQFF. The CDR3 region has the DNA TGTGCCAGCAGTTTTGTTAGCGGGAGTAATGAGCAGTTCTTC.

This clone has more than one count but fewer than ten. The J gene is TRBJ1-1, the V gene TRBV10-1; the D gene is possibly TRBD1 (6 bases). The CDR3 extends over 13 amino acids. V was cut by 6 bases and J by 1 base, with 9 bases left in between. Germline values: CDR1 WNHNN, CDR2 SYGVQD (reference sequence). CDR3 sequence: CASSQDRNTEAFF. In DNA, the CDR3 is TGCGCCAGCAGCCAGGACAGGAACACTGAAGCTTTCTTT.

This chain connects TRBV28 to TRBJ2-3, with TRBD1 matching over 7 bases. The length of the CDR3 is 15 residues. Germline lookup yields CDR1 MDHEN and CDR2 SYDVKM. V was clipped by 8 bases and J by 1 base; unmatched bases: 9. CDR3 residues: CASAGTAHRTDTQYF. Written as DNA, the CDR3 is TGTGCCAGCGCCGGGACAGCACACCGCACAGATACGCAGTATTTT. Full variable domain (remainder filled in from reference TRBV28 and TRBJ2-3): DVKVTQSSRYLVKRTGEKVFLECVQDMDHENMFWYRQDPGLGLRLIYFSYDVKMKEKGDIPEGYSVSREKKERFSLILESASTNQTSMYLCASAGTAHRTDTQYFGPGTRLTVL.

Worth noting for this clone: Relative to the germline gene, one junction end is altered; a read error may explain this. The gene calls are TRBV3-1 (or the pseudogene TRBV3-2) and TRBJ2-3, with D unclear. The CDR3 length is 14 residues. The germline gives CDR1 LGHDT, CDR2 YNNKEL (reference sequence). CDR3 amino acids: CARSQTTETDTQYF. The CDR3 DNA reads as TGTGCCCGCAGCCAGACGACTGAGACAGATACGCAGTATTTT.

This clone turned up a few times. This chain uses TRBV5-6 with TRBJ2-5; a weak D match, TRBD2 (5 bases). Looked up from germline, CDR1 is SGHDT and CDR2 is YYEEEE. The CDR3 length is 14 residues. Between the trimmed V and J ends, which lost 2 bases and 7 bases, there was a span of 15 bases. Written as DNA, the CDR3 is TGTGCCAGCAGCTTCCGCAGGAGGAGCGGGACCCAGTACTTC. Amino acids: CASSFRRRSGTQYF.